These T cell receptor beta chains were read from a single sample in a study of blood T cell repertoires in COVID-19. TCRdb keeps only in-frame clones here, not all; method: immunoSEQ multiplex PCR. The repertoire has 75,000 to 95,000 clones, more than 90% of them found once; the top ten carry about 1.8%. What was sequenced was peripheral blood. The receptor source for this set is a man in his 60s with acute or convalescent COVID-19. Both conserved end residues are part of each CDR3. D genes are given only for firm matches. For some rows the clone size is stated as once, few or many, or as a class when expanded; others skip it.

D	V	J	size	DNA	CDR3
TRBD1	TRBV5-1	TRBJ1-4	-	TGCGCCAGCAGCTTTACCGGGACAGATGAAAAACTGTTTTTT	CASSFTGTDEKLFF
TRBD1	TRBV11-1	TRBJ2-7	-	TGTGCCAGCACCTTCTCAGGGGGCGCATCCTACGAGCAGTACTTC	CASTFSGGASYEQYF
-	TRBV28	TRBJ2-2	-	TGTGCCAGCAGTGGGACTGGGGACACCGGGGAGCTGTTTTTT	CASSGTGDTGELFF
-	TRBV5-5	TRBJ2-5	-	TGTGCCAGCAGCTTTAGTTTCCCCTTAGAGACCCAGTACTTC	CASSFSFPLETQYF
TRBD1	TRBV6-5	TRBJ1-6	-	TGTGCCAGCAGATTCACAGGGGATTCACCCCTCCACTTT	CASRFTGDSPLHF
-	TRBV6-5	TRBJ1-5	-	TGTGCCAGCACGGGAGGACCAAATAGCAATCAGCCCCAGCATTTT	CASTGGPNSNQPQHF
TRBD1	TRBV9	TRBJ1-2	-	TGTGCCAGCCTGGGACAGGGGGTCAACTATGGCTACACCTTC	CASLGQGVNYGYTF
-	TRBV10-3	TRBJ2-2	-	TGTGCCATCAGTGCTAAGACAAGCACCGGGGAGCTGTTTTTT	CAISAKTSTGELFF
-	TRBV6-5	TRBJ2-1	once	TGTGCCAGCAATTCTTACAATGAGCAGTTCTTC	CASNSYNEQFF
-	TRBV18	TRBJ1-5	-	TGTGCCAGCTCACCAAGGGACACTCAGAATCAGCCCCAGCATTTT	CASSPRDTQNQPQHF
TRBD1	TRBV18	TRBJ2-2	once	TGTGCCAGCTCCCCAGACAGGGGCGCCACCAGATCCGGGGAGCTGTTTTTT	CASSPDRGATRSGELFF
TRBD1	TRBV11-3	TRBJ1-1	-	TGTGCCAGCAGCTTAGGGGGGACAGGCAACACTGAAGCTTTCTTT	CASSLGGTGNTEAFF
TRBD1	TRBV7-9	TRBJ2-3	-	TGTGCCAGCAGCTTAACAGGGGGCGAGACAGATACGCAGTATTTT	CASSLTGGETDTQYF
TRBD2	TRBV9	TRBJ2-2	-	TGTGCCAGCAGCTCACCGGGACTAGCGGAGTTTGCGAACACCGGGGAGCTGTTTTTT	CASSSPGLAEFANTGELFF
-	TRBV3-1/TRBV3-2	TRBJ1-5	-	TGTGCCAGCAGCCAAGATAGAGGAATCGGTCAGCCCCAGCATTTT	CASSQDRGIGQPQHF
-	TRBV7-2	TRBJ2-7	-	TGTGCCAGCAGCTTTCCGACAGTGCCCTACGAGCAGTACTTC	CASSFPTVPYEQYF
-	TRBV6-5	TRBJ2-7	-	TGTGCCAGCAGTTACTCGACTACAACCGCCTACGAGCAGTACTTC	CASSYSTTTAYEQYF
-	TRBV19	TRBJ2-3	-	TGTGCCAGTAGCTTACGACAATACACAGATACGCAGTATTTT	CASSLRQYTDTQYF
TRBD1	TRBV11-2	TRBJ2-1	few	TGTGCCAGCCTCGACAGGGCGAATGAGCAGTTCTTC	CASLDRANEQFF
TRBD1	TRBV7-8	TRBJ2-3	once	TGTGCCAGCAGCTTACAGGGGGCCAGCACAGATACGCAGTATTTT	CASSLQGASTDTQYF
TRBD2	TRBV5-1	TRBJ2-1	-	TGCGCCAGCAGCTTGGAGCTAGCGGGATACAATGAGCAGTTCTTC	CASSLELAGYNEQFF
TRBD1	TRBV24-1	TRBJ1-1	-	TGTGCCACCCGACAGGGGCCTGAAGCTTTCTTT	CATRQGPEAFF
-	TRBV9	TRBJ2-6	-	TGTGCCAGCAGCGTTTCAGGGTTTGGGGCCAACGTCCTGACTTTC	CASSVSGFGANVLTF
TRBD2	TRBV5-1	TRBJ2-3	-	TGCGCCAGCAGCTTGGTCCGGGAGGGCCCAGATACGCAGTATTTT	CASSLVREGPDTQYF
TRBD1	TRBV25-1	TRBJ1-2	-	TGTGCCAGCACCAAGACAGGGGTACGGGGTGGCTACACCTTC	CASTKTGVRGGYTF
-	TRBV21-1	TRBJ2-7	-	TGTGCCAGCAGCAATCCCCGCGGGGCGGGGGTCCACGAGCAGTACTTC	CASSNPRGAGVHEQYF
TRBD2	TRBV19	TRBJ2-1	-	TGTGCCAGTAGTACCGGGACTAGCGGGACCAAGGATGAGCAGTTCTTC	CASSTGTSGTKDEQFF